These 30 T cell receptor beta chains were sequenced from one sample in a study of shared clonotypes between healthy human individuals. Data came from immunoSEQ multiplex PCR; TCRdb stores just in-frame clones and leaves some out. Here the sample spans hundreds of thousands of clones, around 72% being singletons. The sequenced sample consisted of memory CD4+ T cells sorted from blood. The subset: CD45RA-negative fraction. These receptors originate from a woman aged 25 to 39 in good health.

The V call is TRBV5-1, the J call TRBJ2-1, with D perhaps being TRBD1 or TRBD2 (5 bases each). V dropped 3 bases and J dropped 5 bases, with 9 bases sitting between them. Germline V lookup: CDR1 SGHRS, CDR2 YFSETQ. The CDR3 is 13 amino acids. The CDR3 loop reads CASSWDGNNEQFF. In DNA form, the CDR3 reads TGCGCCAGCAGCTGGGACGGTAACAATGAGCAGTTCTTC.

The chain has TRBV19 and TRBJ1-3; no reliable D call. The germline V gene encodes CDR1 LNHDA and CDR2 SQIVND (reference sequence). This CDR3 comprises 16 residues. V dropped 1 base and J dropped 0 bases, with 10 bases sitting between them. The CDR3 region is CASSIGGSASGNTIYF. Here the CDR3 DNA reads TGTGCCAGTAGTATAGGTGGCAGTGCCTCTGGAAACACCATATATTTT.

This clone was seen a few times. The CDR3 DNA follows: TGTGCCAGCAGCCCCCTAGGGACCCACACTGAAGCTTTCTTT. Protein sequence: CASSPLGTHTEAFF. This chain joins TRBV11-2 and TRBJ1-1, with D perhaps TRBD1 (5 bases). Trimming removed 5 bases from V and 3 bases from J, with 13 bases in between. Germline CDR1 and CDR2: SGHAT and FQNNGV. The CDR3 runs to 14 residues.

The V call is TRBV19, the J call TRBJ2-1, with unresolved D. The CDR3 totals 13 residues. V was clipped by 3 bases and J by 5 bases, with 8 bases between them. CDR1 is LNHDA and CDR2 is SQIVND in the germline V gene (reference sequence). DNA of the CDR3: TGTGCCAGTAGTATTGGCAGTAACAATGAGCAGTTCTTC. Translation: CASSIGSNNEQFF.

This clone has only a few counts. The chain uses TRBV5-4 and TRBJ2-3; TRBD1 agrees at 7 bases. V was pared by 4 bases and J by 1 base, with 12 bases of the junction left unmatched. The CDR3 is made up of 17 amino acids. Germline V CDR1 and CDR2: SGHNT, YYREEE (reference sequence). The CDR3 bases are TGTGCCAGCAGCCCTGACCCCGGACAGGAGGGCACAGATACGCAGTATTTT. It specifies CASSPDPGQEGTDTQYF.

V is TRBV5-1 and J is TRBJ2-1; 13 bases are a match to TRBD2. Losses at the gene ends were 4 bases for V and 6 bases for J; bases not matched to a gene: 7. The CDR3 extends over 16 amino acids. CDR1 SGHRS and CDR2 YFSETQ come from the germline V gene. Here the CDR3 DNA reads TGCGCCAGCAGCCTACCCGGGACTAGCGGGACCAATGAGCAGTTCTTC. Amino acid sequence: CASSLPGTSGTNEQFF. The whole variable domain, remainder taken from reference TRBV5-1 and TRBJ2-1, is KAGVTQTPRYLIKTRGQQVTLSCSPISGHRSVSWYQQTPGQGLQFLFEYFSETQRNKGNFPGRFSGRQFSNSRSEMNVSTLELGDSALYLCASSLPGTSGTNEQFFGPGTRLTVL.

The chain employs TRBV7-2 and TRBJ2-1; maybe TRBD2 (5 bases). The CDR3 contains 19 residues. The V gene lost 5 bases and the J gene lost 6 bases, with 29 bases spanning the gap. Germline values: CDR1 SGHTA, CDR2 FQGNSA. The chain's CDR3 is CASSRTRPSSSPGPNEQFF. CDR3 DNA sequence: TGTGCCAGCAGCCGGACCCGGCCTAGCTCTTCGCCTGGCCCCAATGAGCAGTTCTTC.

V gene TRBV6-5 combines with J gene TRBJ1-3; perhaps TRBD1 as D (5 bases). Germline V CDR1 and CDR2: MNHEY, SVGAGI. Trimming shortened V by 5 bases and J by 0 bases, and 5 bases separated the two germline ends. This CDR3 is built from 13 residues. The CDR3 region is CASSQGSGNTIYF. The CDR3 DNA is TGTGCCAGCAGTCAGGGCTCTGGAAACACCATATATTTT.

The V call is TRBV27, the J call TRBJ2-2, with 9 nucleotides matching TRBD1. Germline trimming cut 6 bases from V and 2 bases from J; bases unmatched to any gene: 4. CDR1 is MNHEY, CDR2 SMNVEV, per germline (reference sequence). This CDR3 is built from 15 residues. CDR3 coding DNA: TGTGCCAGCAGAGGAACAGGGGGCAACACCGGGGAGCTGTTTTTT. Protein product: CASRGTGGNTGELFF.

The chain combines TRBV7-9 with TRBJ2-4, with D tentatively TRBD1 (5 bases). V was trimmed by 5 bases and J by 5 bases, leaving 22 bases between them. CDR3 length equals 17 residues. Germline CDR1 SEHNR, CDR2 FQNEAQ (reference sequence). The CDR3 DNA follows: TGTGCCAGCAGCCCCGTAAACGTTTGGGGCGAAGAAAACATTCAGTACTTC. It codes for CASSPVNVWGEENIQYF.

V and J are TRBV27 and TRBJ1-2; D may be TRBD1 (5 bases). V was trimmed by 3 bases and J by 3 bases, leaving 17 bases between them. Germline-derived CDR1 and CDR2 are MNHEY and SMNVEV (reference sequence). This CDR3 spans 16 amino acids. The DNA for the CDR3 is TGTGCCAGCAGTTTTGCGTCGTGGACATCCCACTATGGCTACACCTTC. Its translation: CASSFASWTSHYGYTF.

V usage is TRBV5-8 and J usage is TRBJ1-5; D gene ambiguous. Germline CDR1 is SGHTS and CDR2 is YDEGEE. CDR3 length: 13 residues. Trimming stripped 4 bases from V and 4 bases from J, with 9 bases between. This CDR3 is CASSTRRNQPQHF. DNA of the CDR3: TGTGCCAGCAGCACCAGGAGAAATCAGCCCCAGCATTTT.

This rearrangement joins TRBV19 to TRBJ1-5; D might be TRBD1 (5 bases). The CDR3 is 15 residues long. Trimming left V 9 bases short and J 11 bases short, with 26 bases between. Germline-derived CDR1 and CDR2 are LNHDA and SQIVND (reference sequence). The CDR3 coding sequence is TGTGCCAGCGAATCAAGGGGAGCAGTGAAGAGGGCCCAGCATTTT. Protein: CASESRGAVKRAQHF. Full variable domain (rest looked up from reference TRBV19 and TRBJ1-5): DGGITQSPKYLFRKEGQNVTLSCEQNLNHDAMYWYRQDPGQGLRLIYYSQIVNDFQKGDIAEGYSVSREKKESFPLTVTSAQKNPTAFYLCASESRGAVKRAQHFGDGTRLSIL.

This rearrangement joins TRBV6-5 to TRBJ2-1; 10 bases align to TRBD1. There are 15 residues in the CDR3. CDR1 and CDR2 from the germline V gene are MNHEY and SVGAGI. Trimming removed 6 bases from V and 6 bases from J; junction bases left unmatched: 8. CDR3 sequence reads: CASRPDRGELNEQFF. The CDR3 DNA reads TGTGCCAGCAGGCCGGACAGGGGGGAGCTCAATGAGCAGTTCTTC.

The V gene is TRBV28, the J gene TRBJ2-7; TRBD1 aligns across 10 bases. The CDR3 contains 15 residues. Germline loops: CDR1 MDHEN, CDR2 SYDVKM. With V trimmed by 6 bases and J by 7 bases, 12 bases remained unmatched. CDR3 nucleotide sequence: TGTGCCAGCAGCTCCACCGGGACAGGGGATAGGGAGCAGTACTTC. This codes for CASSSTGTGDREQYF.

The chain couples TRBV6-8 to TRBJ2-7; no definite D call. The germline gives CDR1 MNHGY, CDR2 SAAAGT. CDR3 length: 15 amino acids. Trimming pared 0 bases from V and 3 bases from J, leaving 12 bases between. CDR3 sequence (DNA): TGTGCCAGCAGTTACTCGATCTTACCGGGCTACGAGCAGTACTTC. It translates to CASSYSILPGYEQYF.

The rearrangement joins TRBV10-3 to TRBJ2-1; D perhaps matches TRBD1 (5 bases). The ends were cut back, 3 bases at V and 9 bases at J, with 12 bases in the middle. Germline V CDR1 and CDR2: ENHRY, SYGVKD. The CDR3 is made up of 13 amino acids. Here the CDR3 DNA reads TGTGCCATCAGTGACTCCGCTAGGGGTGAGCAGTTCTTC. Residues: CAISDSARGEQFF.

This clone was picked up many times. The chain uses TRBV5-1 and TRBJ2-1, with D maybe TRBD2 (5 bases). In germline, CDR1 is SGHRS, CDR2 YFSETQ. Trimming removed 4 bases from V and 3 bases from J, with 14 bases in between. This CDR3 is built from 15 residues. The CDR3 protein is CASSRIPGNYNEQFF. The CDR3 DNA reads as TGCGCCAGCAGCCGGATCCCGGGGAACTACAATGAGCAGTTCTTC. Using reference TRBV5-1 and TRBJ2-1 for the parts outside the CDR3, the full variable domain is KAGVTQTPRYLIKTRGQQVTLSCSPISGHRSVSWYQQTPGQGLQFLFEYFSETQRNKGNFPGRFSGRQFSNSRSEMNVSTLELGDSALYLCASSRIPGNYNEQFFGPGTRLTVL.

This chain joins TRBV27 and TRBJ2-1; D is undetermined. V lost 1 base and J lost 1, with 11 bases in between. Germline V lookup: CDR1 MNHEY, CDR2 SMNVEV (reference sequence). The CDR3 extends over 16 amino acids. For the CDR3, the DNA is TGTGCCAGCAGTTTATGGTTATCAGCTTCCTACAATGAGCAGTTCTTC. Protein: CASSLWLSASYNEQFF.

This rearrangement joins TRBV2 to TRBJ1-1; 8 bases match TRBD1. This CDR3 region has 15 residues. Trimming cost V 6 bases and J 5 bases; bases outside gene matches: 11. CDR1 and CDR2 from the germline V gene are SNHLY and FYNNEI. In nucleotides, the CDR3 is TGTGCCAGCAGAACGGGGCGCAGGGGGCCGACTGAAGCTTTCTTT. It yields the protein CASRTGRRGPTEAFF.

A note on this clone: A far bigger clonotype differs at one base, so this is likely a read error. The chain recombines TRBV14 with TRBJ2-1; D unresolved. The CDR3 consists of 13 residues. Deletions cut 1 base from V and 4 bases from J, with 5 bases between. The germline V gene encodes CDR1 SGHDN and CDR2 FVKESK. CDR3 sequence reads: CASSQAEYNEQFF. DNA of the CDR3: TGTGCCAGCAGCCAAGCGGAGTACAATGAGCAGTTCTTC.

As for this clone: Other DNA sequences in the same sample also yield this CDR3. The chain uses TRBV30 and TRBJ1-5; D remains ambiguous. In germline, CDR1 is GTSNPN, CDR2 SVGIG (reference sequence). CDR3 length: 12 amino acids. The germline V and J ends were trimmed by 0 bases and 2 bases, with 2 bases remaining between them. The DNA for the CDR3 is TGTGCCTGGAGTGTTGGCAATCAGCCCCAGCATTTT. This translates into CAWSVGNQPQHF. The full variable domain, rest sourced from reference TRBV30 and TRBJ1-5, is SQTIHQWPATLVQPVGSPLSLECTVEGTSNPNLYWYRQAAGRGLQLLFYSVGIGQISSEVPQNLSASRPQDRQFILSSKKLLLSDSGFYLCAWSVGNQPQHFGDGTRLSIL.

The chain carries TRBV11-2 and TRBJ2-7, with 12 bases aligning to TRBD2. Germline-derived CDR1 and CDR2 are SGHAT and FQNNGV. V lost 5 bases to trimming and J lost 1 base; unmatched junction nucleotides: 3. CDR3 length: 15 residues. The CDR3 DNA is TGTGCCAGCAGCACCCTAGCGGGAGGGTCCTACGAGCAGTACTTC. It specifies CASSTLAGGSYEQYF.

This CDR3 reads CASSRSAGAGANVLTF. As DNA, the CDR3 is TGTGCCAGCAGCCGATCCGCGGGGGCCGGGGCCAACGTCCTGACTTTC. V is TRBV25-1 and J is TRBJ2-6; weak D call: TRBD2 (7 bases). V gave up 6 bases and J gave up 4 bases, with 16 bases separating them. This CDR3 region has 16 residues. Germline lookup yields CDR1 MGHDK and CDR2 SYGVNS.

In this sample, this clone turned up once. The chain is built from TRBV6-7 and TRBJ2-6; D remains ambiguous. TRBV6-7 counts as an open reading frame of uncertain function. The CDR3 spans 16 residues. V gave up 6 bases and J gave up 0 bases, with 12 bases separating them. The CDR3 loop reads CASSEPWGSGANVLTF. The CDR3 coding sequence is TGTGCCAGCAGCGAGCCCTGGGGCTCTGGGGCCAACGTCCTGACTTTC.

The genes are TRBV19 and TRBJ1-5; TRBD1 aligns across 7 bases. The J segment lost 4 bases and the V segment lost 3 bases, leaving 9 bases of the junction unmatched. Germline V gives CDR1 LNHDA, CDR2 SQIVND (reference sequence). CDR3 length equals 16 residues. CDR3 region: CASSINGAGGNQPQHF. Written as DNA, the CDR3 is TGTGCCAGTAGTATTAACGGGGCAGGGGGTAATCAGCCCCAGCATTTT.

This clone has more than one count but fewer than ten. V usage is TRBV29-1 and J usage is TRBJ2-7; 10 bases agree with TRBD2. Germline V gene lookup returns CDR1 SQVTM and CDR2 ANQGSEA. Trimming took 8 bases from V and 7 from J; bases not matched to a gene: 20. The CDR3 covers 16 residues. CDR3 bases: TGCAGCACTAGAGGTACTAGCGGGACGGGAGGAGGAGAGCAGTACTTC. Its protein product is CSTRGTSGTGGGEQYF.

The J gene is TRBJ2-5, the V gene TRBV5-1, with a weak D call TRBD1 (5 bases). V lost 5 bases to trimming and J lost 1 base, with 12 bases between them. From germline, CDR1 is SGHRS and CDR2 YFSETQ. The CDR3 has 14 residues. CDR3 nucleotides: TGCGCCAGCAGAAATTGGGGCAGCCAAGAGACCCAGTACTTC. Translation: CASRNWGSQETQYF.

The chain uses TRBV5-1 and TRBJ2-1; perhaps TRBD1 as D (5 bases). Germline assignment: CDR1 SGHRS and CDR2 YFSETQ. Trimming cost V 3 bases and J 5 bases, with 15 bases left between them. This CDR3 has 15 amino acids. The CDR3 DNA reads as TGCGCCAGCAGCTGGGCAGGGTCTCCGAACAATGAGCAGTTCTTC. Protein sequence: CASSWAGSPNNEQFF.

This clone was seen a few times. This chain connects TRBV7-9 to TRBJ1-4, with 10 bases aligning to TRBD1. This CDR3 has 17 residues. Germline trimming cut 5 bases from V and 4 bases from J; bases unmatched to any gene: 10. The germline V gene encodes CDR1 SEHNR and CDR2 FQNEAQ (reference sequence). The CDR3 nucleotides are TGTGCCAGCAGCGCCGGGGACAGGGGCGGAAATAATGAAAAACTGTTTTTT. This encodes CASSAGDRGGNNEKLFF.